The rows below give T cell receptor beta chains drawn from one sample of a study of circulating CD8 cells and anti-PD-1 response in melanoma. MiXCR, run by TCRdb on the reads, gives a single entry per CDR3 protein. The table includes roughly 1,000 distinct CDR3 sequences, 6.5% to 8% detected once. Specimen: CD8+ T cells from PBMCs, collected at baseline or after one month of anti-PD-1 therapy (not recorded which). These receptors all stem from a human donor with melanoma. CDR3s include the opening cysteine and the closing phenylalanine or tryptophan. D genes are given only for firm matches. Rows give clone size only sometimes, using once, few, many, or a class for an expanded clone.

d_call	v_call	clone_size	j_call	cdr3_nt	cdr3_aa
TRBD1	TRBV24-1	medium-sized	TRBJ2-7	TGTGCCACCAGTGCCAATATCTTAACAGGGGCGAGTGAGCAGTACTTC	CATSANILTGASEQYF
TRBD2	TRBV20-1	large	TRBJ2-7	TGCAGTGCTAGAGAGCCTAGCGGCTACGAGCAGTACTTC	CSAREPSGYEQYF
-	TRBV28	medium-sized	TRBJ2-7	TGTGCCAGCAGTTCGACCCGGGACACATACACCTACGAGCAGTACTTC	CASSSTRDTYTYEQYF
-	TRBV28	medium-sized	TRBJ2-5	TGTGCCAGCAGTTTCCGGGGTCCAAGAAGAACCCAGTACTTC	CASSFRGPRRTQYF
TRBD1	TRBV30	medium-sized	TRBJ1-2	TGTGCCTGGAGGCCACAGGGGGACCCTTTCGGCTACACCTTC	CAWRPQGDPFGYTF
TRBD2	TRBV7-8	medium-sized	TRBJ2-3	TGTGCCAGCAGTATAGATGAGGGTAGCGGGGTGACAGATACGCAGTATTTT	CASSIDEGSGVTDTQYF
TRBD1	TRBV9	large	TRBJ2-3	TGTGCCAGCAGTCTGGGACAGGTGTTCACAGATACGCAGTATTTT	CASSLGQVFTDTQYF
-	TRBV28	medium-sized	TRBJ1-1	TGTGCCAGCAGTTTTTCAGGGCTAGGGACTGAAGCTTTCTTT	CASSFSGLGTEAFF
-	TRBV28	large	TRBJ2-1	TGTGCCAGCAGAGAGGACACCACCAATGAGCAGTTCTTC	CASREDTTNEQFF
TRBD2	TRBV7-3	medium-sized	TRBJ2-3	TGTGCCAGCAGCCGAAGCGGGGGGGTCGATACGCAGTATTTT	CASSRSGGVDTQYF
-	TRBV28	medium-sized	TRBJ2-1	TGTGCCAGCAGTTTCGAGGGGGGGGTTAACAATGAGCAGTTCTTC	CASSFEGGVNNEQFF
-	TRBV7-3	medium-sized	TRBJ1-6	TGTGCCAGCAGCCTCGGGAGGTCAGGGTATAATTCACCCCTCCACTTT	CASSLGRSGYNSPLHF
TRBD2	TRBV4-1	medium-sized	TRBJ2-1	TGCGCCAGCAGCCAAAGTCAATGGGGGACTAGCGAGCCGAGCTCCTACAATGAGCAGTTCTTC	CASSQSQWGTSEPSSYNEQFF
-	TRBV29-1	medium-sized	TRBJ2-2	TGCAGCGTTGTGGGCGGAAACACCGGGGAGCTGTTTTTT	CSVVGGNTGELFF
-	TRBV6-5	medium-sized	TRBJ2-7	TGTGCCAGCAGTTACGGGGAAGTACAAAACGAGCAGTACTTC	CASSYGEVQNEQYF
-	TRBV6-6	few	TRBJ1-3	TGTGCCAGCAGTACTCAAGGGCCTGGAAACACCATATATTTT	CASSTQGPGNTIYF
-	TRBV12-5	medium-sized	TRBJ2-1	TGTGCTAGTGGCCCCGTCGTTGGGGAGCAGTTCTTC	CASGPVVGEQFF
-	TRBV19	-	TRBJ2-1	TGTGCCAGTAGTATCGGGCTAGGGATCTACAATGAGCAGTTCTTC	CASSIGLGIYNEQFF
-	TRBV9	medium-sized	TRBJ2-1	TGTGCCAGCTCGGGCAATGAGCAGTTCTTC	CASSGNEQFF
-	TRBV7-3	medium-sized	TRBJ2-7	TGTGCCAGCAGCTTGGTCGGGGTAAGCGGGTACGAGCAGTACTTC	CASSLVGVSGYEQYF
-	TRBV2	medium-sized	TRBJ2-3	TGTGCCAGCAGTGACTCCATAGGTGCAGATACGCAGTATTTT	CASSDSIGADTQYF
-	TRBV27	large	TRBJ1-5	TGTGCCAGCAGTTTCTCCATATATAGCAATCAGCCCCAGCATTTT	CASSFSIYSNQPQHF
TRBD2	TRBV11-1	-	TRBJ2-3	TGTGCCAGCAGCGTAGCGGGAGATACGCAGTATTTT	CASSVAGDTQYF
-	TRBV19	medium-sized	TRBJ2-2	TGTGCCAGTACTGCAGGGAACACCGGGGAGCTGTTTTTT	CASTAGNTGELFF
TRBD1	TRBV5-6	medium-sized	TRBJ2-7	TGTGCCAGCAGCGCCCCGGGACAGGGTAGCGTCCCGACCTACGAGCAGTACTTC	CASSAPGQGSVPTYEQYF
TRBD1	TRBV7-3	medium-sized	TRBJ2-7	TGTGCCAGCAGCTTCTATCCCGGGACAGGCTACGAGCAGTACTTC	CASSFYPGTGYEQYF
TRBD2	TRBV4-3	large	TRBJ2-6	TGCGCCAGCAGCCAGACTAGCGGGTCTGGGGCCAACGTCCTGACTTTC	CASSQTSGSGANVLTF
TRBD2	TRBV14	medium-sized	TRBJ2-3	TGTGCCAGCAGCCAGTCAGGGCTAGCGGAGGGCACAGATACGCAGTATTTT	CASSQSGLAEGTDTQYF
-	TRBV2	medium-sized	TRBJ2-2	TGTGCCAGCAGTGATGCGAACACCGGGGAGCTGTTTTTT	CASSDANTGELFF
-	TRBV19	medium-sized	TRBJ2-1	TGTGCCAGTAGCGTGCAATTCGATGAGCAGTTCTTC	CASSVQFDEQFF
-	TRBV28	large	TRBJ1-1	TGTGCCAGCAGTTTAACAGGACTGGCTGAAGCTTTCTTT	CASSLTGLAEAFF
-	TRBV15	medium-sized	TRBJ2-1	TGTGCCACCGGGGAATCAGACTACAATGAGCAGTTCTTC	CATGESDYNEQFF
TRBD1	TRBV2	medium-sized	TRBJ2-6	TGTGCCAGCAGACAGGGGCCTTCTGGGGCCAACGTCCTGACTTTC	CASRQGPSGANVLTF
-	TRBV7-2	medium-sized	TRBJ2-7	TGTGCCAGCAGCTTAGAACGGGGATACTACGAGCAGTACTTC	CASSLERGYYEQYF
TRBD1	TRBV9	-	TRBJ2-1	TGTGCCAGCAGCGAGACCGGGACAGGGGTTCACAATGAGCAGTTCTTC	CASSETGTGVHNEQFF
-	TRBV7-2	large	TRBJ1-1	TGTGCCAGCAGCTTTCTGGGGGACACTGAAGCTTTCTTT	CASSFLGDTEAFF
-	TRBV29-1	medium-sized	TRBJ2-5	TGCAGCGCGAGGGGGGTACAGGAGACCCAGTACTTC	CSARGVQETQYF
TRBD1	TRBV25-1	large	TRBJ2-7	TGTGCCAGCCCGGACAGGGGGCCAAGGGAGCAGTACTTC	CASPDRGPREQYF
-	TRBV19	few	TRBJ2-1	TGTGCCAGTACCCCGGGGCCTGGGGGCAATGAGCAGTTCTTC	CASTPGPGGNEQFF
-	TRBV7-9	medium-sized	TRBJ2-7	TGTGCCAGCAGCCCCGTCGGGGGCCACGAGCAGTACTTC	CASSPVGGHEQYF
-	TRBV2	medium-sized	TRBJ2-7	TGTGCCAGCAGCCCGGGGCCCCTCGAGCAGTACTTC	CASSPGPLEQYF
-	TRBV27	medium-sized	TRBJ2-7	TGTGCCAGCAGCCTCTCAGTGGGCGAGCAGTACTTC	CASSLSVGEQYF
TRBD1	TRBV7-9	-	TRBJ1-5	TGTGCCAGCAGCTTACGGGACAGGCCCTTCAATCAGCCCCAGCATTTT	CASSLRDRPFNQPQHF
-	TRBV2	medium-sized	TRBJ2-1	TGTGCCAGCAGTGAATGGGCAGGGGAGGCCAATGAGCAGTTCTTC	CASSEWAGEANEQFF
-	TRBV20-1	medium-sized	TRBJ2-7	TGCAGTGCTCTCCGGGACTTTGGGGTGTGGGAGCAGTACTTC	CSALRDFGVWEQYF
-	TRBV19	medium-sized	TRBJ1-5	TGTGCCAGTAGTGATTTCGAGCCAGATACGCAGCATTTT	CASSDFEPDTQHF
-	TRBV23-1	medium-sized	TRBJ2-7	TGCGCCAGCCCGAGGGGGGACTACGAGCAGTACTTC	CASPRGDYEQYF
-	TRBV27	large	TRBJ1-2	TGTGCCAGCAGTTCTGCATGGGACTACTATGGCTACACCTTC	CASSSAWDYYGYTF
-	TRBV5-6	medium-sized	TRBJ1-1	TGTGCCAGCAGCTTGATTAAGAAGATGAACACTGAAGCTTTCTTT	CASSLIKKMNTEAFF
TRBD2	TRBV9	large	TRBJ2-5	TGTGCCAGCAACAAGCGGGGGGAGTACCAAGAGACCCAGTACTTC	CASNKRGEYQETQYF
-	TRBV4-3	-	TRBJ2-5	TGCGCCAGCAGCCTAAGGGGGAGAGAGACCCAGTACTTC	CASSLRGRETQYF